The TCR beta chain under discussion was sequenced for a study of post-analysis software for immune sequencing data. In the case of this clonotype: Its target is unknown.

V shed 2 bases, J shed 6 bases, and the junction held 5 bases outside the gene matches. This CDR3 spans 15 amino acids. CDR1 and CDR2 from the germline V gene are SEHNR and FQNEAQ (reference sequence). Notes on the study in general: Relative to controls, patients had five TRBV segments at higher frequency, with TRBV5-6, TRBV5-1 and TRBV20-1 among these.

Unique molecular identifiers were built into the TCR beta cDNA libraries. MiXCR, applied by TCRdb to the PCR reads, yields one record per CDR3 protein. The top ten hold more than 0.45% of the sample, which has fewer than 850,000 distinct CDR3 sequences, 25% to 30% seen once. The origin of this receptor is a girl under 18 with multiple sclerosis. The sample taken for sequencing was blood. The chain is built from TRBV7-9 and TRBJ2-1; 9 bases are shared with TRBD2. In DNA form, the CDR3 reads TGTGCCAGCAGCTTACGCGGGAGGGCCCGCAATGAGCAGTTCTTC. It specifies CASSLRGRARNEQFF.